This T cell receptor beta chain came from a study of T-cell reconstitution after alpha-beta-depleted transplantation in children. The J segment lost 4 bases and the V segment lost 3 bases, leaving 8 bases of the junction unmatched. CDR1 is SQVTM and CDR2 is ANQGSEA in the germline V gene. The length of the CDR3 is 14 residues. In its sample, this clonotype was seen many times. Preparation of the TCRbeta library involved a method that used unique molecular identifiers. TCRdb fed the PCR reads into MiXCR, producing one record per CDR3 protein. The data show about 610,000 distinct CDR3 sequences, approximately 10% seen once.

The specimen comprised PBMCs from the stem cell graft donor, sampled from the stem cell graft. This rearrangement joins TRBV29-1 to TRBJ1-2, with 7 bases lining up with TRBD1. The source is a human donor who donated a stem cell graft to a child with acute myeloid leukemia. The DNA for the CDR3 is TGCAGCGTTGACGGGACAGAAGACTCCTATGGCTACACCTTC. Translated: CSVDGTEDSYGYTF.